This TCR beta chain comes out of a study of blood T cells in healthy people across ages. Study summary: About one barcoded TCR beta cDNA was captured per two T cells.

In its sample, this clonotype was seen many times. Antigen: not known. Whole-study findings and limits: Lack of knowledge of donor CMV status possibly confounded expanded clonotype changes.

Through a sample-barcoded 5' primer and a J-beta primer mix, a second PCR was run for roughly 6 to 12 cycles. Every cDNA was tagged by a template-switch adaptor with 12 random nucleotides. Using its own MiXCR run on the 5' RACE reads, TCRdb lists one record per CDR3 protein. The data hold 1.5 million or so distinct CDR3 sequences, with approximately 40% observed a single time. CDR3 length equals 12 residues. The V and J ends lost 1 base and 5 bases respectively, with 6 bases between them. The V call is TRBV12-3 or TRBV12-4, the J call TRBJ2-7; no clear D gene. This clonotype was sampled from a young woman in good health. The sample consisted of blood. DNA of the CDR3: TGTGCCAGCAGTTTAGACTGGGACGAGCAGTACTTC. Translating it yields CASSLDWDEQYF.